This TCR beta chain was recorded in a study of shared clonotypes between healthy human individuals (dated by TCRdb to about 2020). For context, the study as a whole: A few men and a couple of women, aged 18 to 49 years, made up the cohort. For each donor, three plates each were used for CD4 naive and CD4 memory, two plates were used for CD8 naive, and one plate was used for CD8 memory. To estimate repertoire size and how much clonotype sharing occurs between individuals, the study deeply sequenced the blood TCR repertoires of several healthy adults. Different laboratories and diverse techniques were used to prepare libraries and sequence TCR repertoires, to increase sequencing depth and limit assay-specific biases. Each donor's leukapheresis produced roughly between about 0.8 and 10 billion PBMCs. The investigation overall reported the following: When several donors were compared, the shared fraction of clonotypes was 5% to 6.5% for naive CD4, 3.5% for naive CD8, about 2.5% for memory CD4, and under 0.5% for memory CD8. Estimated clonotype richness was generally larger for naive than for memory subsets. Only blood was sampled, and tissue TCR repertoires likely differ from those in blood. Rarefaction of sorted-subset datasets indicated incomplete sequencing despite the large sequencing depth. Higher generation probabilities were observed for clonotypes shared by all four sorted-subset donors than for non-shared clonotypes. Based on pairwise subsampling, the degree of clonotype sharing among donors was expected to be affected by sequencing depth. The small number of donors limited the genetic and exposure-history diversity represented.

The donors were healthy, HIV-negative adults who had no recently reported acute infections or vaccinations. Only Caucasian adults living in Nashville, Tennessee, USA were represented among the donors. CD4+ T cells were enriched through magnetic negative selection, after which naive cells were positively selected on CD45RA and the remaining negative fraction served as the memory subset. Blood was collected by leukapheresis, and PBMCs were isolated by Ficoll-Histopaque density gradient centrifugation and then cryopreserved in liquid nitrogen vapor phase. Analytical flow cytometry was used to check the purity and quantity of every magnetically sorted T cell population. Genomic DNA was isolated from each sorted fraction and quantified by UV absorbance on a Nanodrop 2000c. Using the deep immunoSEQ assay, TCR CDR3 regions were amplified from genomic DNA by multiplex PCR. Extracted genomic DNA from each cell subset was distributed evenly across all wells of several immunoSEQ 96-well plates, and each plate was treated as a replicate. For sorted subsets, roughly 200 ng of genomic DNA, equivalent to tens of thousands of T cell genomes, went into each replicate PCR. Purified libraries were quantified with a Qubit 3.0 fluorometer, sized on a Bioanalyzer 2100, and re-quantified with the KAPA Library Quantification kit. Every immunoSEQ 96-well plate was sequenced on a separate single-read 150-cycle Illumina NextSeq 550 flow cell. As for the authors' bioinformatics: Because the immunoSEQ output included only junctional sequences and no quality scores, the filtering could not be the same as the filtering used for full-length reads. To assign V/J genes and CDR3, sequences were annotated against IMGT germline references using PyIR, a Python wrapper for IgBLAST v1.9. Reads were removed for weak V/J assignments (E-value above 1e-6), missing CDR3, stop codons, out-of-frame junctions, or ambiguous translated residues. A V3J clonotype was defined by an identical inferred V gene, J gene, and CDR3 amino acid sequence. The percentage overlap between two repertoires was calculated by dividing the number of shared unique clonotypes by the size of the smaller repertoire. RTK rarefaction, the Chao1 estimator, and Recon v2.1 estimates of unobserved clonotypes were used to assess repertoire richness. Generation probabilities were computed with OLGA for all TCRbeta clonotypes obtained by the gDNA method from a few donors. The source is immuneACCESS, and TCRdb retained only in-frame sequences with V and J called. Part of the clones is not carried over; for the studies checked, unresolved V genes explain less than half of this, and the remainder is unexplained. The DNA gave D and trimming, while V, J and clone size come from that table. The sample yields around 1,100,000 clones; approximately 75% were counted once. Over 0.8% of the sample lies in the top ten.

CDR3 length: 15 amino acids, cysteine to phenylalanine. Only the CDR3 part of the read is kept: 45 bases, read in frame from the first base. Trimming removed 3 bases from V and 2 bases from J; the gene matches leave 3 bases unexplained. For CDR1 and CDR2, the germline V gene (reference sequence) lists MNHEY and SMNVEV. As regards this clone: Its specific antigen is unknown. Per-base quality was not reported, and no clone a single base away is much larger than it.

Sequenced material: memory CD4+ T cells from PBMCs. In light of the paper, this sample's cell subset or site label describes: CD45RA-negative fraction. The sequence joins TRBV27 to TRBJ2-3; the central 9 bases match TRBD1. The clonotype was recovered from a man aged 18 to 29 in good health. Some clones in this sample may be carry-over from other donors' samples. The nucleotide sequence reads TGTGCCAGCAGTTTGGACAGGGGTTACACAGATACGCAGTATTTT. Protein translation: CASSLDRGYTDTQYF.